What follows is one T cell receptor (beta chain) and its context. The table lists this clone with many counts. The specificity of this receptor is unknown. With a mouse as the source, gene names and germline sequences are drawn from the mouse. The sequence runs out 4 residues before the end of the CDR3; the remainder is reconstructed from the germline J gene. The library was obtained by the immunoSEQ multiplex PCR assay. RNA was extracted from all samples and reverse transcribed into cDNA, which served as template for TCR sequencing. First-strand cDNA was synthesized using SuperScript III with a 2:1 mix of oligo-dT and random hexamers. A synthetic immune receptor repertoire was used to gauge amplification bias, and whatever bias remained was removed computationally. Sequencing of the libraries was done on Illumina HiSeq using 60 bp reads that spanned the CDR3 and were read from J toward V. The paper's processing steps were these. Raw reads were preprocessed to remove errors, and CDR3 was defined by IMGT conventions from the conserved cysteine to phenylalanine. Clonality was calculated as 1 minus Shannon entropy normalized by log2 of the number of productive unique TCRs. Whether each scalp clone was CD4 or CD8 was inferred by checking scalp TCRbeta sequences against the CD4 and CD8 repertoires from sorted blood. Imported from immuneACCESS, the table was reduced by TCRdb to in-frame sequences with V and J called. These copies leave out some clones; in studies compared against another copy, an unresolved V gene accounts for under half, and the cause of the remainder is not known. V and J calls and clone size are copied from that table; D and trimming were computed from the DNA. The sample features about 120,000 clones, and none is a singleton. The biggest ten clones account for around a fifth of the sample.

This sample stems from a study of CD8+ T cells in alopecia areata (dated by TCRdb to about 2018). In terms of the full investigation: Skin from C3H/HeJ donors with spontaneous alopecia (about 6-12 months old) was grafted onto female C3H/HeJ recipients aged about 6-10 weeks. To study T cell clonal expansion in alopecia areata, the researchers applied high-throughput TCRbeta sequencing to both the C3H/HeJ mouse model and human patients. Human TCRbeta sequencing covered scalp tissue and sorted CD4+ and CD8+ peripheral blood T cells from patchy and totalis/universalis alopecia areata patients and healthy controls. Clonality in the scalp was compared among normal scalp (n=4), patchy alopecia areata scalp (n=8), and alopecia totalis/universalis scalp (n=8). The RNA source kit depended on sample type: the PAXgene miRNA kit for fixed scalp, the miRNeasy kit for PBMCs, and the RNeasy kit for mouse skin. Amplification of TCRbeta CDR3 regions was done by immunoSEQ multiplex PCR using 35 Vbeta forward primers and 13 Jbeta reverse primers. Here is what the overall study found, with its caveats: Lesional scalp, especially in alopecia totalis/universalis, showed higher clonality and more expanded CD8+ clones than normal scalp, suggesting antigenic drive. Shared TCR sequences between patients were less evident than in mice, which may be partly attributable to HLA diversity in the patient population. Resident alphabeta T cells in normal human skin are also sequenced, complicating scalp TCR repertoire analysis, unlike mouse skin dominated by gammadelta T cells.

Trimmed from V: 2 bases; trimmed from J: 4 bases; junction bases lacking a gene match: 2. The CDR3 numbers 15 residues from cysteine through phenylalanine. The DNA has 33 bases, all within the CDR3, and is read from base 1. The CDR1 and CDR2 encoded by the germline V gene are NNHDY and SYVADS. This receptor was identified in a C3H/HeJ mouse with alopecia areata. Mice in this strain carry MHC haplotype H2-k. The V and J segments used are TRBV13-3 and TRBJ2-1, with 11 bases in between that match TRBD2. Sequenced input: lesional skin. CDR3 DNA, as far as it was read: TGTGCCAGCAGTGAAGACTGGGGGGGTTATGCT. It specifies CASSEDWGGYA. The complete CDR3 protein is CASSEDWGGYAEQFF.